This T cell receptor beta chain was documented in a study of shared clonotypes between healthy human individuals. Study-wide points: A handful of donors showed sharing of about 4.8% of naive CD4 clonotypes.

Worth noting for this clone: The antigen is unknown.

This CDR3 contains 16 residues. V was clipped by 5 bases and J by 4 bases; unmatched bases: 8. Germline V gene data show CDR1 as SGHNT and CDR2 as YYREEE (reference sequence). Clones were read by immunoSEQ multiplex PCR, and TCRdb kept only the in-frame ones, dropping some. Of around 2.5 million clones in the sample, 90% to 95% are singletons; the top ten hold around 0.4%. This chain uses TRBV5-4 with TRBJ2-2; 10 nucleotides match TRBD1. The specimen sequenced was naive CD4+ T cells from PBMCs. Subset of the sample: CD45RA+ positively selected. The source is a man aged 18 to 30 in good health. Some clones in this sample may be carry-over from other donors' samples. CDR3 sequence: CASSLRDRGTTGELFF. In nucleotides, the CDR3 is TGTGCCAGCAGTCTCCGGGACAGGGGAACCACCGGGGAGCTGTTTTTT.